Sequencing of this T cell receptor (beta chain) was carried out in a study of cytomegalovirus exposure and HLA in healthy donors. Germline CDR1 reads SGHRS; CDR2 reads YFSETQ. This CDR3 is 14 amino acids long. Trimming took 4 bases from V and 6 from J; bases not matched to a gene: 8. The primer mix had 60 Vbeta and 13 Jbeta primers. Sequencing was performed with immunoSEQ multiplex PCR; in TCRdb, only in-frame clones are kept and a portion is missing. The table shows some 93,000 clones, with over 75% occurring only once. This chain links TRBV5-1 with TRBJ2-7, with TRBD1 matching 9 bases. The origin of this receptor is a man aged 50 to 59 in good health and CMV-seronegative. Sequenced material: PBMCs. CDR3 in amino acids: CASSVPGQGSEQYF. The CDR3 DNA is TGCGCCAGCAGCGTACCGGGACAGGGTTCCGAGCAGTACTTC.